The 7 T cell receptor beta chains in this list originate from one sample, sequenced in a study of T-cell memory formation after mild COVID-19. Using its own MiXCR run on the 5' RACE reads, TCRdb lists one record per CDR3 protein. This repertoire shows roughly 130,000 distinct CDR3 sequences, about 16% found once; its top ten account for approximately 13%. Sequencing used PBMCs or a T cell subset sorted from them (not recorded which). All receptors come from an adult woman who had mild COVID-19 (a few samples of this study predate the infection). Cell type and time point are not known.

J is TRBJ2-2 and V is TRBV11-2; D gene unclear. CDR1 is SGHAT, CDR2 FQNNGV, per germline. Trimming removed 1 base at V and 1 base at J, with 4 bases between. There are 14 residues in the CDR3. Here the CDR3 reads CASSLGLNTGELFF. As DNA, the CDR3 is TGTGCCAGCAGCTTAGGACTGAACACCGGGGAGCTGTTTTTT.

This clonotype was seen a handful of times. The gene calls are TRBV27 and TRBJ2-7; 7 nucleotides align to TRBD2. CDR3 size: 15 residues. Trimming cost V 2 bases and J 1 base; bases outside gene matches: 5. The germline CDR1 and CDR2 sequences are MNHEY and SMNVEV (reference sequence). The CDR3 nucleotides are TGTGCCAGCAGTTTACTGACGGGAGGATCCTACGAGCAGTACTTC. Translation: CASSLLTGGSYEQYF.

The V and J genes are TRBV7-9 and TRBJ1-4; 9 bases map to TRBD1. J gave up 5 bases and V 5 bases, and 12 bases lay outside the gene matches. CDR3 size: 17 residues. Per the germline V gene, CDR1 is SEHNR and CDR2 is FQNEAQ (reference sequence). The CDR3 protein is CASSPGQGLSLNEKLFF. Here the CDR3 DNA reads TGTGCCAGCAGCCCGGGACAGGGACTCTCCTTGAATGAAAAACTGTTTTTT.

The CDR3 here is CASSQAGGPLYNEQFF. CDR3 bases: TGTGCCAGCAGCCAAGCGGGCGGGCCCCTCTACAATGAGCAGTTCTTC. V gene TRBV4-2 combines with J gene TRBJ2-1; D is possibly TRBD2 (5 bases). Deletions cut 1 base from V and 3 bases from J, with 13 bases between. Germline V CDR1 and CDR2: LGHNA, YNFKEQ. The CDR3 totals 16 residues.

This chain uses TRBV11-3 with TRBJ2-3; 7 bases fit TRBD2. Trimming took 8 bases from V and 1 from J; bases not matched to a gene: 9. Germline V gene sequence: CDR1 SGHNT, CDR2 YENEEA. CDR3 size: 15 residues. CDR3 protein: CASGEGFGGTDTQYF. The CDR3 nucleotides read TGTGCCAGCGGGGAGGGATTTGGCGGCACAGATACGCAGTATTTT.

This chain uses TRBV5-1 with TRBJ1-2; TRBD1 agrees at 11 bases. This CDR3 has 18 amino acids. V was pared by 4 bases and J by 7 bases, with 18 bases of the junction left unmatched. Germline CDR1 SGHRS, CDR2 YFSETQ. This chain's CDR3 is CASSLTPGTGGTYVGYTF. CDR3 nucleotide sequence: TGCGCCAGCAGCCTTACACCCGGGACAGGGGGAACCTACGTTGGCTACACCTTC. The complete variable domain, with remaining parts taken from reference TRBV5-1 and TRBJ1-2, reads KAGVTQTPRYLIKTRGQQVTLSCSPISGHRSVSWYQQTPGQGLQFLFEYFSETQRNKGNFPGRFSGRQFSNSRSEMNVSTLELGDSALYLCASSLTPGTGGTYVGYTFGSGTRLTVV.

This clonotype was observed a few times. DNA for the CDR3: TGCAGCGTTGAAGAAGGGCAGCAGACCCTGGACTACAATGAGCAGTTCTTC. It encodes CSVEEGQQTLDYNEQFF. The chain employs TRBV29-1 and TRBJ2-1; no clear D gene. Germline CDR1 is SQVTM and CDR2 is ANQGSEA. The V gene lost 0 bases and the J gene lost 3 bases, with 18 bases spanning the gap. The CDR3 sequence is 17 residues long.